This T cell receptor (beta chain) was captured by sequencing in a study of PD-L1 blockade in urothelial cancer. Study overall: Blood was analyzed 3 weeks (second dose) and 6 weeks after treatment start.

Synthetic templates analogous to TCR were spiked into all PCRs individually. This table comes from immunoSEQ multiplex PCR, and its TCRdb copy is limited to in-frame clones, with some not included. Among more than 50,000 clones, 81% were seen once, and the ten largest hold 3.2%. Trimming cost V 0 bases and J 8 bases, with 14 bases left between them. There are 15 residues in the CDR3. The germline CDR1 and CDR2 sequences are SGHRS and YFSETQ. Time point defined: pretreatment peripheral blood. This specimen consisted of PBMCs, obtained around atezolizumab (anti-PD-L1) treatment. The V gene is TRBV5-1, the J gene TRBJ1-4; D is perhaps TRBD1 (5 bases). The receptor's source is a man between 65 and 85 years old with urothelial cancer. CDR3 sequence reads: CASSLGGVRSEKLFF. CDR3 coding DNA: TGCGCCAGCAGCTTGGGGGGGGTTAGAAGCGAAAAACTGTTTTTT. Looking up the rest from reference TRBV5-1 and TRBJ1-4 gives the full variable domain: KAGVTQTPRYLIKTRGQQVTLSCSPISGHRSVSWYQQTPGQGLQFLFEYFSETQRNKGNFPGRFSGRQFSNSRSEMNVSTLELGDSALYLCASSLGGVRSEKLFFGSGTQLSVL.